This T cell receptor beta chain was profiled in a study of T cells after yellow fever vaccination. Study-level results: Among all clonotypes, a small share was observed in both CD4 and CD8 compartments.

TCRdb processed the 5' RACE reads anew with MiXCR; each CDR3 protein has one entry. Among about 350,000 distinct CDR3 sequences listed, 11% were seen once. This clonotype has a count of ten or more. What it binds is not known. Germline CDR1 reads SGHDN; CDR2 reads FVKESK. The V end was cut by 4 bases, the J end by 3 bases, with 9 bases between. The CDR3 has 13 residues. The TCR sequence derives from a man between 18 and 35 years old who received the YFV17D yellow fever vaccine. The sample here was PBMCs, taken on the day of the first yellow fever vaccination. The chain carries TRBV14 and TRBJ1-1, with D hard to call. CDR3 in DNA: TGTGCCAGCAGCCGGTTCACATACACTGAAGCTTTCTTT. It specifies CASSRFTYTEAFF.